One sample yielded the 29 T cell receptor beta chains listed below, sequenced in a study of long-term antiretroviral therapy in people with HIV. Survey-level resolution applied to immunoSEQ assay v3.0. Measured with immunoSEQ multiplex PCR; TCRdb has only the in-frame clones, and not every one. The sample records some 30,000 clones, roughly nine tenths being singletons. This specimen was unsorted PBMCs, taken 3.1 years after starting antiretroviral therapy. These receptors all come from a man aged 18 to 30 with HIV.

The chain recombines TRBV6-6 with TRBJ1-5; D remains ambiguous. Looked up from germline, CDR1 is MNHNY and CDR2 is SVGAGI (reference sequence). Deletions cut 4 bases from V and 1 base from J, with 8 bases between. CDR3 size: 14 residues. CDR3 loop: CASSSQTSNQPQHF. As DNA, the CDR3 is TGTGCCAGCAGTTCACAGACCAGCAATCAGCCCCAGCATTTT.

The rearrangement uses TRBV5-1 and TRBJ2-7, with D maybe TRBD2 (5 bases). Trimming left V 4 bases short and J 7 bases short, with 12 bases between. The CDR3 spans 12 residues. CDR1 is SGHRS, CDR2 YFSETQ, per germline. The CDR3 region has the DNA TGCGCCAGCAGCCGAGGAGAGGGTGAGCAGTACTTC. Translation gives CASSRGEGEQYF.

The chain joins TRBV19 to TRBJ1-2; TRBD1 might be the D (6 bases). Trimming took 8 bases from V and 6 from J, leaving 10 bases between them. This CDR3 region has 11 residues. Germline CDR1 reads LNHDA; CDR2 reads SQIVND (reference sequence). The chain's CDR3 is CASHTGNGYTF. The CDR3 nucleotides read TGTGCCAGTCATACAGGGAATGGCTACACCTTC.

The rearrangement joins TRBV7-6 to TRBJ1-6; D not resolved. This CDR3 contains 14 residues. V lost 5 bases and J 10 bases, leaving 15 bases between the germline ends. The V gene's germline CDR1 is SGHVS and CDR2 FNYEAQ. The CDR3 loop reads CASSPRSVRSPLHF. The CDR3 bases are TGTGCCAGCAGCCCTAGGTCCGTGCGCTCACCCCTCCACTTT.

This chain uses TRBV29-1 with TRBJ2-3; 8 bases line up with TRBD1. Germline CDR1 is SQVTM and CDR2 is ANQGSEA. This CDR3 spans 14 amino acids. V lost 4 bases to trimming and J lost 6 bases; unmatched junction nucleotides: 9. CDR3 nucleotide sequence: TGCAGCGTTGTACCGGGACAGGCGGCGGATACGCAGTATTTT. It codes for CSVVPGQAADTQYF.

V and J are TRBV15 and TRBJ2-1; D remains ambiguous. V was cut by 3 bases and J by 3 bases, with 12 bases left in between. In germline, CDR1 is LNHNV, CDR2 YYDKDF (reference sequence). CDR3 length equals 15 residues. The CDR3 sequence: CATSRTSPFYNEQFF. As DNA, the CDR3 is TGTGCCACCAGCAGGACGTCCCCCTTCTACAATGAGCAGTTCTTC. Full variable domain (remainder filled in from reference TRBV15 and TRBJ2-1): DAMVIQNPRYQVTQFGKPVTLSCSQTLNHNVMYWYQQKSSQAPKLLFHYYDKDFNNEADTPDNFQSRRPNTSFCFLDIRSPGLGDTAMYLCATSRTSPFYNEQFFGPGTRLTVL.

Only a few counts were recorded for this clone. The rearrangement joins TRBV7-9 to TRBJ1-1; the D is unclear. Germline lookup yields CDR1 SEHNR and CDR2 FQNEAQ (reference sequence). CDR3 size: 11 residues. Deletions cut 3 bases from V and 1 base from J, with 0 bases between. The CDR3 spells CASSLNTEAFF. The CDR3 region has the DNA TGTGCCAGCAGCTTGAACACTGAAGCTTTCTTT.

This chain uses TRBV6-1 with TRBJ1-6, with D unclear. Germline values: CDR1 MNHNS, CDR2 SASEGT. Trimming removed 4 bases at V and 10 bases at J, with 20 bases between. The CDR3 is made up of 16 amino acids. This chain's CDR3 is CASSALSSVTSSPLHF. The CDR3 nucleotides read TGTGCCAGCAGTGCGCTCTCCTCTGTAACATCATCACCCCTCCACTTT.

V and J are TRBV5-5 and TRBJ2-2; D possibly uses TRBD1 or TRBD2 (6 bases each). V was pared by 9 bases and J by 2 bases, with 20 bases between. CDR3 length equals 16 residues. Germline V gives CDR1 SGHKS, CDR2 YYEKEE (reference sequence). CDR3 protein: CANPPLGGRNTGELFF. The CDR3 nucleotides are TGTGCCAACCCGCCCCTAGGGGGGCGAAACACCGGGGAGCTGTTTTTT. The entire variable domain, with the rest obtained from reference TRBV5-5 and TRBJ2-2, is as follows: DAGVTQSPTHLIKTRGQQVTLRCSPISGHKSVSWYQQVLGQGPQFIFQYYEKEERGRGNFPDRFSARQFPNYSSELNVNALLLGDSALYLCANPPLGGRNTGELFFGEGSRLTVL.

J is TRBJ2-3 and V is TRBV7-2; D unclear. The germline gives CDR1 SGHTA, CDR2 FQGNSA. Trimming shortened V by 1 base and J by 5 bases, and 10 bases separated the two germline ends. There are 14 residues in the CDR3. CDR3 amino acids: CASSLVETKDTQYF. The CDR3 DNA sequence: TGTGCCAGCAGCTTAGTAGAGACGAAAGATACGCAGTATTTT.

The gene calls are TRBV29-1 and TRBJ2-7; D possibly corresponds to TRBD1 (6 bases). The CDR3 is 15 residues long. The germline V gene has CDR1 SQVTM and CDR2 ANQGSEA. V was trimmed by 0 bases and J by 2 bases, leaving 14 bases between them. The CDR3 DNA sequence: TGCAGCGTTGAAGATTCGGAAGGGGGTCCCTACGAGCAGTACTTC. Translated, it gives CSVEDSEGGPYEQYF.

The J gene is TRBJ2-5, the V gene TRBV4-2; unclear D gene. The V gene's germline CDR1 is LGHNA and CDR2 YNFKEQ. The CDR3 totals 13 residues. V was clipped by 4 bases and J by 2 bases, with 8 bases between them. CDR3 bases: TGTGCCAGCAGCCGTGAGAGGCAAGAGACCCAGTACTTC. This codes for CASSRERQETQYF.

CDR3 nucleotides: TGTGCCAGCAAATTTGGGACAGGGGCCTACGAGCAGTACTTC. It codes for CASKFGTGAYEQYF. This sequence joins TRBV5-6 and TRBJ2-7, with 10 bases identical to TRBD1. The CDR3 runs to 14 residues. The V segment lost 6 bases and the J segment 2 bases; nucleotides outside the gene matches: 5. Germline values: CDR1 SGHDT, CDR2 YYEEEE.

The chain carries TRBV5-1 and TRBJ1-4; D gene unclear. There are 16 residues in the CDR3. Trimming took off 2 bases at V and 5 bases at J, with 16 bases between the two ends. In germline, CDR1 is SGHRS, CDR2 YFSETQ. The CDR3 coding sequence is TGCGCCAGCAGCTTAGGGCCCCTAGGATTGAATGAAAAACTGTTTTTT. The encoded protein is CASSLGPLGLNEKLFF.

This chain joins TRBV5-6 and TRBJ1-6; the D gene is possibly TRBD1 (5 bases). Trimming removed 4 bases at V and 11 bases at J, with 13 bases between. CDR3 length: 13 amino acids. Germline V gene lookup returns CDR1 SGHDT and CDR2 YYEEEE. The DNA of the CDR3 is TGTGCCAGCAGCCCGGGGGTGCCAACACCCCTCCACTTT. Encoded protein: CASSPGVPTPLHF. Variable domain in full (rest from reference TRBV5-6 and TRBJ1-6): DAGVTQSPTHLIKTRGQQVTLRCSPKSGHDTVSWYQQALGQGPQFIFQYYEEEERQRGNFPDRFSGHQFPNYSSELNVNALLLGDSALYLCASSPGVPTPLHFGNGTRLTVT.

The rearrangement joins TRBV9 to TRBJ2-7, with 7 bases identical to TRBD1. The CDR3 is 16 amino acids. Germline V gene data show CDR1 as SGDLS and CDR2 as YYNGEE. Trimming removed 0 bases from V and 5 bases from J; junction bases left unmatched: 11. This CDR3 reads CASSVDAAETGNEQYF. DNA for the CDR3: TGTGCCAGCAGCGTAGACGCAGCCGAGACAGGGAACGAGCAGTACTTC.

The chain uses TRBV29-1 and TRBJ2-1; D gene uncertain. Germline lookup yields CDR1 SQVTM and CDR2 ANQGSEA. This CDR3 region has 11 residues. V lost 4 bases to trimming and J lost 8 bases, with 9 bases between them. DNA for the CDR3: TGCAGCGTTGGGCTAAACGATGAGCAGTTCTTC. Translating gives CSVGLNDEQFF.

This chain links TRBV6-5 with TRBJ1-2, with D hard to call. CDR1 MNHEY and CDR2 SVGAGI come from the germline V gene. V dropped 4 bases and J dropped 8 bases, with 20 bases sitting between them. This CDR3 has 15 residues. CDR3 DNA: TGTGCCAGCAGTTCCACCCTCGACATCCCCAGCGGCTACACCTTC. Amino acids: CASSSTLDIPSGYTF.

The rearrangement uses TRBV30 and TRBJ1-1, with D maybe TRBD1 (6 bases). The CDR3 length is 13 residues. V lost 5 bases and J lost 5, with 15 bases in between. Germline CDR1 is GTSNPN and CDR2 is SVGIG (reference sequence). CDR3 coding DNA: TGTGCCTGGGACGAACAGGGATCTACTGAAGCTTTCTTT. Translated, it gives CAWDEQGSTEAFF.

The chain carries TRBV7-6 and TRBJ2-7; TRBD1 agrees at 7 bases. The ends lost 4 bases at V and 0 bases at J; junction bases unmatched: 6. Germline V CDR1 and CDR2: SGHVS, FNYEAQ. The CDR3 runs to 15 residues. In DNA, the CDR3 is TGTGCCAGCAGCTCTAGACAGGGTCGCTCCTACGAGCAGTACTTC. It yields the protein CASSSRQGRSYEQYF.

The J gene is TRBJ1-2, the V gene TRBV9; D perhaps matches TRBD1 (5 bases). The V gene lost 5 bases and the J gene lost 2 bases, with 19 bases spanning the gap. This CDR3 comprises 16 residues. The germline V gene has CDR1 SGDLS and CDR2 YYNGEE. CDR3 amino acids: CASRDMNGGSNYGYTF. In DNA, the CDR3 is TGTGCCAGCAGGGACATGAACGGGGGTTCCAACTATGGCTACACCTTC.

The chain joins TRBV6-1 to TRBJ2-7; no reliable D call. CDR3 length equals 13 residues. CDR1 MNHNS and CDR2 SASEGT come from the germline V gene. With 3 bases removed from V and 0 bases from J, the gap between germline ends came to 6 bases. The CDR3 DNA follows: TGTGCCAGCAGTGAGGAAAGCTCCTACGAGCAGTACTTC. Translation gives CASSEESSYEQYF.

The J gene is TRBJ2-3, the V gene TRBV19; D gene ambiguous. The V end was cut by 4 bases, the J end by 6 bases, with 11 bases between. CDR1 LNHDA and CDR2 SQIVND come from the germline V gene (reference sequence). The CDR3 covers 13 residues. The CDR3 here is CASSTNRFDTQYF. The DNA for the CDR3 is TGTGCCAGTAGTACGAACCGCTTTGATACGCAGTATTTT.

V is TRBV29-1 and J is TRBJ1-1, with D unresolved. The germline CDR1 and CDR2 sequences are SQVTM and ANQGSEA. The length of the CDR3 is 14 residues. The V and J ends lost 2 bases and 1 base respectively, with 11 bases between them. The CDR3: CSVEPAGRNTEAFF. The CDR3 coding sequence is TGCAGCGTTGAACCGGCGGGGAGGAACACTGAAGCTTTCTTT. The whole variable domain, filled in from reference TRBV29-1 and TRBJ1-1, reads SAVISQKPSRDICQRGTSLTIQCQVDSQVTMMFWYRQQPGQSLTLIATANQGSEATYESGFVIDKFPISRPNLTFSTLTVSNMSPEDSSIYLCSVEPAGRNTEAFFGQGTRLTVV.

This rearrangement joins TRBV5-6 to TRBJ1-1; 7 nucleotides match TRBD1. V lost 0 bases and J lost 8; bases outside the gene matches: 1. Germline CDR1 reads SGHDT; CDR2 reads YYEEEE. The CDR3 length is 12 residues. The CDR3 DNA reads TGTGCCAGCAGCTTGGTGGACAGGGAAGCTTTCTTT. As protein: CASSLVDREAFF.

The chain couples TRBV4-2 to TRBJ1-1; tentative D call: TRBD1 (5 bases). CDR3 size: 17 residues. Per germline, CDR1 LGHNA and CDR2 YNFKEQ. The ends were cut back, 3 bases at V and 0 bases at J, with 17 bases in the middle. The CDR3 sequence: CASSHLPSTDLNTEAFF. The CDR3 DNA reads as TGTGCCAGCAGCCACTTACCTTCGACAGACTTGAACACTGAAGCTTTCTTT.

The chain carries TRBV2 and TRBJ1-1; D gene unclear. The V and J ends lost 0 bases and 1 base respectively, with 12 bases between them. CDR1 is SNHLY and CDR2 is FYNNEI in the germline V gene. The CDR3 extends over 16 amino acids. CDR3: CASSEAGRARNTEAFF. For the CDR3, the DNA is TGTGCCAGCAGTGAAGCGGGGAGGGCGCGGAACACTGAAGCTTTCTTT. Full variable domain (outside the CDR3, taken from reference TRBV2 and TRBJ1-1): EPEVTQTPSHQVTQMGQEVILRCVPISNHLYFYWYRQILGQKVEFLVSFYNNEISEKSEIFDDQFSVERPDGSNFTLKIRSTKLEDSAMYFCASSEAGRARNTEAFFGQGTRLTVV.

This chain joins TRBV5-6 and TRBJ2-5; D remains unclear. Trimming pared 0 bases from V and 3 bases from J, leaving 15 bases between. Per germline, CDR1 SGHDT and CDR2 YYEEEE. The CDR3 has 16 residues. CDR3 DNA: TGTGCCAGCAGCTTGGACCCTAACCCGGCGAAAGAGACCCAGTACTTC. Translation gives CASSLDPNPAKETQYF.

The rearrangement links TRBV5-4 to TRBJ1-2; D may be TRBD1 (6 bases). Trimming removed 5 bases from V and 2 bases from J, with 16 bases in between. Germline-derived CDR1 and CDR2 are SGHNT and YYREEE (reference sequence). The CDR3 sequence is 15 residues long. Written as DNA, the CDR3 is TGTGCCAGCAGTCCTACAGGGTTTCCCAACTATGGCTACACCTTC. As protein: CASSPTGFPNYGYTF.